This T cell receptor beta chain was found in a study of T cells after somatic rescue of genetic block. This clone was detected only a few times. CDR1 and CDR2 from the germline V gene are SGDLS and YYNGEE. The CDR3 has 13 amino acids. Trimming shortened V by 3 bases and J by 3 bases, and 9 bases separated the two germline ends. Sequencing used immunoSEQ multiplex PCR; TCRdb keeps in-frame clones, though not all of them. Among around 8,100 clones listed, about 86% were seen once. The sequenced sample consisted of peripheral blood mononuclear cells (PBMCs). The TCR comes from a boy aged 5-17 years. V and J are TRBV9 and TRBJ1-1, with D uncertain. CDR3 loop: CASSGHQDTEAFF. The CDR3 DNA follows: TGTGCCAGCAGCGGACACCAAGACACTGAAGCTTTCTTT.